This T cell receptor (beta chain) was observed in a study of beta chain features in type 1 diabetes. Across the study: Cell yields, age and gender were similar between patients and healthy donors. Over all samples combined, some 110 million sorted cells were examined.

The germline gives CDR1 LGHNT, CDR2 FRNRAP. CDR3 length: 16 amino acids. The J segment lost 3 bases and the V segment lost 1 base, leaving 6 bases of the junction unmatched. TCRB transcripts that were expressed got sequenced, as all of the isolated RNA had been reverse transcribed. Libraries were prepared by immunoSEQ multiplex PCR; TCRdb keeps only in-frame clonotypes and omits some of them. The data show around 70,000 clones, about 50% seen once. Details on this clone: Its cognate antigen is unknown.

Study-wide results and limits: Insertion counts at VDJ junctions were lower in type 1 diabetes patients, who also showed more deletions there. In the patient group, naive, central memory and Treg TCRB repertoires seemed more alike than in the healthy donor group. Among all four CD4+ subsets, Type 1 diabetes patients had TCRB CDR3s that were moderately but significantly shorter.

The sequence was obtained from a man younger than 40 with type 1 diabetes. Sequenced: central memory CD4+ T cells from blood. J is TRBJ2-7 and V is TRBV12-5; 10 bases map to TRBD1. CDR3 residues: CASGLGPGQGSYEQYF. CDR3 nucleotides: TGTGCTAGTGGTTTGGGACCGGGACAGGGGAGCTACGAGCAGTACTTC.